One and the same sample provided the 19 T cell receptor beta chains below, sequenced in a study of beta chain features in type 1 diabetes. Expressed TCRB transcripts were sequenced because the isolated RNA had all been reverse transcribed beforehand. TCRdb's copy holds only in-frame clones and misses some; the assay was immunoSEQ multiplex PCR. The sample gives around 500,000 clones, over 10% of which show up once; 0.04% to 0.05% is in the top ten. Sequenced material: naive CD4+ T cells from blood. These receptors originate from a woman aged 18-35 years in good health.

Only a few counts were recorded for this clone. V and J are TRBV7-9 and TRBJ2-3; D possibly corresponds to TRBD2 (6 bases). CDR1 is SEHNR and CDR2 is FQNEAQ in the germline V gene (reference sequence). CDR3 length equals 15 residues. V shed 0 bases and J shed 2 bases, with 9 bases lying between them. CDR3 protein: CASSLASGDTDTQYF. In DNA form, the CDR3 reads TGTGCCAGCAGCTTAGCCTCGGGGGACACAGATACGCAGTATTTT.

The CDR3 region is CASSGDNEQFF. CDR3 DNA: TGTGCCAGCAGTGGGGACAATGAGCAGTTCTTC. The V and J genes are TRBV2 and TRBJ2-1; no reliable D call. Per germline, CDR1 SNHLY and CDR2 FYNNEI. Deletions cut 4 bases from V and 5 bases from J, with 3 bases between. This CDR3 region has 11 residues. Filled out from reference TRBV2 and TRBJ2-1, the complete variable domain reads EPEVTQTPSHQVTQMGQEVILRCVPISNHLYFYWYRQILGQKVEFLVSFYNNEISEKSEIFDDQFSVERPDGSNFTLKIRSTKLEDSAMYFCASSGDNEQFFGPGTRLTVL.

The rearrangement links TRBV7-6 to TRBJ2-5, with TRBD1 matching over 9 bases. The germline gives CDR1 SGHVS, CDR2 FNYEAQ. With V trimmed by 1 base and J by 10 bases, 7 bases remained unmatched. This CDR3 region has 14 residues. DNA of the CDR3: TGTGCCAGCAGCTTAGTGGGACAGGGTCCCTACCAGTACTTC. Protein: CASSLVGQGPYQYF.

This clone was seen a few times. This rearrangement joins TRBV23-1 to TRBJ2-7; 7 bases map to TRBD1. TRBV23-1 is flagged as an ORF with uncertain function. V trimming: 4 bases; J trimming: 6 bases; junction bases outside the gene matches: 12. The CDR3 has 15 residues. CDR3 bases: TGCGCCAGCAGTCTAAGAGGACAGGACCTTCGCGAGCAGTACGTC. Translating gives CASSLRGQDLREQYV.

The chain uses TRBV7-2 and TRBJ2-5; possible D gene TRBD1, 5 bases. Germline values: CDR1 SGHTA, CDR2 FQGNSA. The V end was cut by 5 bases, the J end by 2 bases, with 24 bases between. The CDR3 contains 18 residues. The CDR3 reads CASSVQGTGQGSQETQYF. The CDR3 DNA reads as TGTGCCAGCAGCGTGCAAGGCACCGGTCAGGGTTCTCAAGAGACCCAGTACTTC.

The V and J genes are TRBV5-5 and TRBJ2-7, with 7 bases matching TRBD1. CDR3 length equals 14 residues. The germline V gene has CDR1 SGHKS and CDR2 YYEKEE (reference sequence). With V trimmed by 7 bases and J by 5 bases, 12 bases remained unmatched. CDR3 loop: CASDLQGVNHEQYF. In DNA, the CDR3 is TGTGCCAGCGATCTTCAGGGGGTTAACCACGAGCAGTACTTC.

The chain employs TRBV5-1 and TRBJ2-1; TRBD1 aligns across 7 bases. Germline V CDR1 and CDR2: SGHRS, YFSETQ. The CDR3 contains 15 residues. The trim removed 4 bases at V and 3 bases at J, leaving 7 bases unmatched. The CDR3 loop reads CASSLIRGFYNEQFF. The CDR3 DNA is TGCGCCAGCAGCCTAATCAGGGGGTTCTACAATGAGCAGTTCTTC.

This clone has only a few counts. The same CDR3 is also encoded by other DNA sequences in this sample. This chain connects TRBV30 to TRBJ2-3, with 12 bases fitting TRBD2. The CDR3 length is 17 residues. Germline assignment: CDR1 GTSNPN and CDR2 SVGIG (reference sequence). V was pared by 1 base and J by 6 bases, with 11 bases of the junction left unmatched. CDR3 loop: CAWSGQRLAGAHDTQYF. In DNA form, the CDR3 reads TGTGCCTGGAGTGGGCAGCGACTAGCGGGAGCCCATGATACGCAGTATTTT.

This clone was counted between two and nine times. The chain has TRBV5-4 and TRBJ2-4; unclear D gene. The germline CDR1 and CDR2 sequences are SGHNT and YYREEE (reference sequence). The CDR3 extends over 12 amino acids. Deletions cut 4 bases from V and 8 bases from J, with 10 bases between. The CDR3 DNA reads as TGTGCCAGCAGCGTCGACGAGGACATTCAGTACTTC. Translation gives CASSVDEDIQYF.

This clone was observed a few times. The chain links TRBV11-2 to TRBJ2-1; the match to TRBD1 covers 9 bases. Germline V gene data show CDR1 as SGHAT and CDR2 as FQNNGV. The V gene end was trimmed by 5 bases and the J gene end by 3 bases; junction bases not matched to a gene: 5. The CDR3 contains 15 residues. CDR3: CASSGTGPNYNEQFF. CDR3 sequence (DNA): TGTGCCAGCAGCGGGACAGGGCCGAACTACAATGAGCAGTTCTTC.

This clone was observed a few times. This sequence joins TRBV21-1 and TRBJ2-3; the table gives TRBD1 as D, unverified against the DNA. TRBV21-1 is described as a pseudogene. The CDR3 runs 17 residues. CDR3 in DNA: TGTGCCAGCAGCAGACAGCCCGCATGGTGGCACACAGATACGCAGTATTTT. It is translated as CASSRQPAWWHTDTQYF.

This clone was picked up a small number of times. V usage is TRBV4-1 and J usage is TRBJ2-1; 10 bases are a match to TRBD2. Germline values: CDR1 MGHRA, CDR2 YSYEKL. Germline trimming cut 0 bases from V and 5 bases from J; bases unmatched to any gene: 7. This CDR3 spans 17 amino acids. The DNA of the CDR3 is TGCGCCAGCAGCCAAGAGAGGCGGACTAGCGGAGACAATGAGCAGTTCTTC. Translation: CASSQERRTSGDNEQFF.

This rearrangement joins TRBV7-2 to TRBJ2-2; D possibly corresponds to TRBD1 (6 bases). This CDR3 region has 14 residues. Per germline, CDR1 SGHTA and CDR2 FQGNSA. Trimming stripped 5 bases from V and 5 bases from J, with 12 bases between. The CDR3 nucleotides read TGTGCCAGCAGCCTGGACAGTCGGACCGGGGAGCTGTTTTTT. Residues: CASSLDSRTGELFF.

This clone was observed a few times. V and J are TRBV7-9 and TRBJ2-3; TRBD1 aligns across 7 bases. Germline-derived CDR1 and CDR2 are SEHNR and FQNEAQ (reference sequence). J gave up 6 bases and V 1 base, and 4 bases lay outside the gene matches. The CDR3 runs to 14 residues. The CDR3 here is CASSLGPRGDTQYF. CDR3 nucleotide sequence: TGTGCCAGCAGCTTAGGGCCCAGGGGGGATACGCAGTATTTT.

This clone was seen more than once but under ten times. The chain combines TRBV25-1 with TRBJ2-5, with unresolved D. The CDR3 is 13 residues long. Germline V gene lookup returns CDR1 MGHDK and CDR2 SYGVNS. V lost 6 bases to trimming and J lost 0 bases, with 8 bases between them. CDR3 residues: CASRSRYQETQYF. The CDR3 DNA follows: TGTGCCAGCAGGTCCCGTTACCAAGAGACCCAGTACTTC.

The gene calls are TRBV2 and TRBJ2-7, with TRBD1 identical over 8 bases. The CDR3 covers 11 residues. Per germline, CDR1 SNHLY and CDR2 FYNNEI. DNA of the CDR3: TGTGCCAGCAGTCTAGAGGGACAGGCGCACGTC. Its protein product is CASSLEGQAHV.

The chain employs TRBV6-5 and TRBJ2-3; D is uncertain. From germline, CDR1 is MNHEY and CDR2 SVGAGI. This CDR3 contains 14 residues. The ends were cut back, 5 bases at V and 0 bases at J, with 9 bases in the middle. The CDR3 sequence: CASSLGSSTDTQYF. CDR3 bases: TGTGCCAGCAGTCTTGGGTCTAGCACAGATACGCAGTATTTT.

This clone was found a few times. This chain connects TRBV14 to TRBJ2-2; possibly TRBD1 or TRBD2 for D (5 bases each). Germline V gene sequence: CDR1 SGHDN, CDR2 FVKESK. V shed 6 bases and J shed 5 bases, with 13 bases lying between them. The CDR3 contains 14 residues. The CDR3 sequence: CASSERGQTGELFF. The DNA for the CDR3 is TGTGCCAGCAGTGAGAGGGGTCAAACCGGGGAGCTGTTTTTT.

This clone was recorded a few times. The V and J genes are TRBV25-1 and TRBJ2-3; no reliable D call. The germline gives CDR1 MGHDK, CDR2 SYGVNS. CDR3 length equals 13 residues. Trimming shortened V by 6 bases and J by 5 bases, and 12 bases separated the two germline ends. The CDR3 protein is CASRGNLEDTQYF. In nucleotides, the CDR3 is TGTGCCAGCAGGGGAAACCTGGAAGATACGCAGTATTTT.